Below are 21 T cell receptor beta chains sequenced from a single sample in a study of neurological immune-mediated disorders. TCRdb analysed the 5' RACE reads with MiXCR anew, one entry per CDR3 protein. The sample includes under 85,000 distinct CDR3 sequences, approximately 10% of them seen just once. Sequenced sample: PBMCs. These receptors all stem from a man aged 35 to 55 in good health.

This clonotype was counted a few times. The CDR3, as DNA: TGTGCCAGCAGTCCGGGCCTCGTAACTGAAGCTTTCTTT. This sequence encodes CASSPGLVTEAFF. This sequence joins TRBV12-3 or TRBV12-4 and TRBJ1-1, with D uncertain. V was trimmed by 5 bases and J by 5 bases, leaving 12 bases between them. The CDR3 has 13 amino acids.

This clonotype was recorded many times. V usage is TRBV29-1 and J usage is TRBJ2-1, with D maybe TRBD2 (5 bases). The CDR3 sequence is 14 residues long. V lost 4 bases and J 8 bases, leaving 18 bases between the germline ends. Germline V gene lookup returns CDR1 SQVTM and CDR2 ANQGSEA. CDR3: CSVGLANPYDEQFF. CDR3 coding DNA: TGCAGCGTTGGTCTAGCAAACCCTTACGATGAGCAGTTCTTC.

This clonotype was seen many times. This chain links TRBV5-1 with TRBJ2-1; 9 nucleotides match TRBD1. J was trimmed by 6 bases and V by 2 bases; bases with no gene match: 9. The germline gives CDR1 SGHRS, CDR2 YFSETQ. The CDR3 consists of 16 residues. CDR3 DNA sequence: TGCGCCAGCAGCTTACGCGGGACAGGGACTCGCAATGAGCAGTTCTTC. Translation gives CASSLRGTGTRNEQFF.

This clonotype has at least ten counts. The chain is built from TRBV28 and TRBJ1-5; D perhaps matches TRBD1 (5 bases). Trimming left V 1 base short and J 0 bases short, with 10 bases between. The CDR3 consists of 16 residues. The V gene's germline CDR1 is MDHEN and CDR2 SYDVKM. The CDR3: CASSLFRGYSNQPQHF. As DNA, the CDR3 is TGTGCCAGCAGTTTATTTCGGGGGTATAGCAATCAGCCCCAGCATTTT.

This clonotype was seen a handful of times. One end of the junction varies from germline; a read error may be responsible. This chain joins TRBV7-9 and TRBJ1-5; possibly TRBD1 for D (6 bases). CDR3 length equals 17 residues. CDR1 and CDR2 (germline): SEHNR, FQNEAQ (reference sequence). Here the CDR3 DNA reads TGTGTCAGCAGCTCAAGCTTCGGGACACCTAGCAATCAGCCCCAGCATTTT. Translating it yields CVSSSSFGTPSNQPQHF.

This clonotype was picked up many times. This rearrangement joins TRBV15 to TRBJ1-5; 7 bases match TRBD1. The length of the CDR3 is 17 residues. J was trimmed by 0 bases and V by 5 bases; bases with no gene match: 10. Germline CDR1 reads LNHNV; CDR2 reads YYDKDF (reference sequence). The CDR3 DNA sequence: TGTGCCACCAGCGACGAGGGCAGGGGGGATAGCAATCAGCCCCAGCATTTT. Translated: CATSDEGRGDSNQPQHF.

The table lists this clonotype with many counts. The chain recombines TRBV9 with TRBJ2-4, with a weak D call TRBD1 (6 bases). The ends were cut back, 0 bases at V and 10 bases at J, with 11 bases in the middle. The CDR3 has 13 amino acids. Per germline, CDR1 SGDLS and CDR2 YYNGEE. CDR3 residues: CASSVGSGDIQYF. In DNA, the CDR3 is TGTGCCAGCAGCGTAGGTTCAGGGGATATTCAGTACTTC.

This clonotype was detected many times. This rearrangement joins TRBV11-1 to TRBJ2-1; TRBD2 matches at 8 bases. V lost 1 base, J lost 4 bases, and 3 bases stayed unmatched. CDR1 is SGHAT and CDR2 is FQDESV in the germline V gene (reference sequence). The CDR3 consists of 15 residues. The DNA of the CDR3 is TGTGCCAGCAGCTTAGAGGCGGGAGGTTACAATGAGCAGTTCTTC. Its translation: CASSLEAGGYNEQFF.

The table lists this clonotype with many counts. The chain carries TRBV28 and TRBJ2-7; 8 bases map to TRBD2. The CDR3 length is 17 residues. Germline CDR1 reads MDHEN; CDR2 reads SYDVKM. The V gene end was trimmed by 1 base and the J gene end by 6 bases; junction bases not matched to a gene: 14. The chain's CDR3 is CASSLYGRVSKAAEQYF. CDR3 nucleotide sequence: TGTGCCAGCAGTTTATACGGGAGGGTCAGTAAGGCGGCCGAGCAGTACTTC.

This clonotype has ten or more counts. The rearrangement uses TRBV28 and TRBJ2-3, with a tentative D call TRBD2 (5 bases). Deletions cut 2 bases from V and 3 bases from J, with 9 bases between. The CDR3 extends over 14 amino acids. Germline V lookup: CDR1 MDHEN, CDR2 SYDVKM. The CDR3, as DNA: TGTGCCAGCAGTTTAGCGGGTCGGACAGATACGCAGTATTTT. Translated: CASSLAGRTDTQYF.

This clonotype appeared many times. This rearrangement joins TRBV7-3 to TRBJ2-1; D gene ambiguous. CDR3 length: 14 amino acids. Germline-derived CDR1 and CDR2 are SGHTA and FQGTGA. Between the trimmed V and J ends, which lost 2 bases and 8 bases, there was a span of 13 bases. CDR3 protein: CASSLLLAGDEQFF. The CDR3 DNA reads as TGTGCCAGCAGCTTATTATTAGCTGGGGATGAGCAGTTCTTC.

Ten or more counts support this clonotype. J is TRBJ1-2 and V is TRBV5-5; D remains unclear. This CDR3 has 14 residues. Germline assignment: CDR1 SGHKS and CDR2 YYEKEE (reference sequence). The germline V and J ends were trimmed by 2 bases and 4 bases, with 12 bases remaining between them. CDR3 amino acids: CASSLGGLGYGYTF. The CDR3 nucleotides are TGTGCCAGCAGCTTAGGAGGGCTCGGCTATGGCTACACCTTC. The full variable domain, with the rest looked up from reference TRBV5-5 and TRBJ1-2, is DAGVTQSPTHLIKTRGQQVTLRCSPISGHKSVSWYQQVLGQGPQFIFQYYEKEERGRGNFPDRFSARQFPNYSSELNVNALLLGDSALYLCASSLGGLGYGYTFGSGTRLTVV.

This clonotype has ten or more counts. The chain has TRBV20-1 and TRBJ1-1; the D is unclear. Germline V lookup: CDR1 DFQATT, CDR2 SNEGSKA (reference sequence). This CDR3 region has 10 residues. V gave up 3 bases and J gave up 3 bases, with 2 bases separating them. CDR3 protein: CSARYTEAFF. The CDR3 bases are TGCAGTGCTAGGTACACTGAAGCTTTCTTT.

This clonotype was counted ten times or more. V and J are TRBV28 and TRBJ2-2; either TRBD1 or TRBD2 may fit D (5 bases each). V lost 3 bases and J 7 bases, leaving 15 bases between the germline ends. Per germline, CDR1 MDHEN and CDR2 SYDVKM. This CDR3 is built from 15 residues. CDR3 in DNA: TGTGCCAGCAGTTTTTGGGGGAGTCACGGCGGGGAGCTGTTTTTT. Protein product: CASSFWGSHGGELFF.

Many counts were recorded for this clonotype. The chain uses TRBV5-1 and TRBJ2-3; possible D gene TRBD2, 6 bases. This CDR3 is built from 14 residues. Looked up from germline, CDR1 is SGHRS and CDR2 is YFSETQ. V was trimmed by 5 bases and J by 7 bases, leaving 17 bases between them. The DNA for the CDR3 is TGCGCCAGCAGGGGGACTTTTATTGCTAATACGCAGTATTTT. Translation gives CASRGTFIANTQYF.

This clonotype was counted ten times or more. The gene calls are TRBV12-3 or TRBV12-4 and TRBJ2-2; D is perhaps TRBD2 (5 bases). With 4 bases removed from V and 0 bases from J, the gap between germline ends came to 12 bases. This CDR3 has 16 residues. This CDR3 is CASSSDLSSNTGELFF. CDR3 nucleotide sequence: TGTGCCAGCAGTTCGGACTTAAGCTCGAACACCGGGGAGCTGTTTTTT.

This clonotype has a count of ten or more. The chain's CDR3 is CASSYPGGLLEQYF. The DNA for the CDR3 is TGTGCCAGCAGCTATCCAGGGGGCTTGTTGGAGCAGTACTTC. The V gene is TRBV11-2, the J gene TRBJ2-7, with TRBD1 matching over 8 bases. The ends lost 4 bases at V and 7 bases at J; junction bases unmatched: 9. Looked up from germline, CDR1 is SGHAT and CDR2 is FQNNGV. This CDR3 spans 14 amino acids. The full variable domain, in which reference TRBV11-2 and TRBJ2-7 provide the parts outside the CDR3, is EAGVAQSPRYKIIEKRQSVAFWCNPISGHATLYWYQQILGQGPKLLIQFQNNGVVDDSQLPKDRFSAERLKGVDSTLKIQPAKLEDSAVYLCASSYPGGLLEQYFGPGTRLTVT.

In its sample, this clonotype was seen many times. V usage is TRBV5-1 and J usage is TRBJ1-2; 8 bases are a match to TRBD1. This CDR3 has 15 amino acids. The V and J ends lost 4 bases and 8 bases, in that order; junction bases with no gene match: 13. Germline V gives CDR1 SGHRS, CDR2 YFSETQ. CDR3 in DNA: TGCGCCAGCAGCCCGACGACAGGGGAGAGGCTAGGCTACACCTTC. Protein: CASSPTTGERLGYTF.

This clonotype came up many times. The V and J genes are TRBV9 and TRBJ2-3; D uncertain. This CDR3 is built from 17 residues. Germline V gene data show CDR1 as SGDLS and CDR2 as YYNGEE. Trimming took off 4 bases at V and 0 bases at J, with 18 bases between the two ends. In nucleotides, the CDR3 is TGTGCCAGCAGCCCCAGCGACCGGCCTTGGAGCACAGATACGCAGTATTTT. Amino acids: CASSPSDRPWSTDTQYF.

This clonotype was seen at least ten times. This rearrangement joins TRBV6-1 to TRBJ1-6; D not certain. Per germline, CDR1 MNHNS and CDR2 SASEGT. The CDR3 is 13 residues long. V lost 1 base and J lost 6, with 4 bases in between. In DNA, the CDR3 is TGTGCCAGCAGTGAAGTCCTTAATTCACCCCTCCACTTT. This codes for CASSEVLNSPLHF.

This clonotype was detected a few times. J is TRBJ1-1 and V is TRBV7-9; TRBD1 matches at 7 bases. Germline loops: CDR1 SEHNR, CDR2 FQNEAQ (reference sequence). The CDR3 is 15 residues long. With 3 bases clipped from V and 4 bases from J, the junction kept 8 bases outside the gene matches. The CDR3 is CASSFQGGVGTEAFF. In nucleotides, the CDR3 is TGTGCCAGCAGCTTTCAAGGGGGCGTAGGCACTGAAGCTTTCTTT.